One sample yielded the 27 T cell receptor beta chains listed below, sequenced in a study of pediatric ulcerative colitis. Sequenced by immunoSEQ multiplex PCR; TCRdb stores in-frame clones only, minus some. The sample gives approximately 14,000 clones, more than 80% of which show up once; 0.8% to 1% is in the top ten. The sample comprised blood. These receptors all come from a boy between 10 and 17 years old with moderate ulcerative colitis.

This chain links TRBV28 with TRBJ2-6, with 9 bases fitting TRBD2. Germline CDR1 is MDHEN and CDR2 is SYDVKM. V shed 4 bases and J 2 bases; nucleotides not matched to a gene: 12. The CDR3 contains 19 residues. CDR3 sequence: CASSSAGGGGVTGANVLTF. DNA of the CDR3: TGTGCCAGCAGTTCCGCCGGCGGGGGGGGCGTGACTGGGGCCAACGTCCTGACTTTC.

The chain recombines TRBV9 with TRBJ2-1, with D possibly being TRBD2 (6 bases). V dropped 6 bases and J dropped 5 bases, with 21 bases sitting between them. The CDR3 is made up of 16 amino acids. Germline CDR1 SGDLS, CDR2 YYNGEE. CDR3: CASTSQPGLANNEQFF. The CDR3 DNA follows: TGTGCCAGCACCTCCCAACCGGGTCTAGCGAACAATGAGCAGTTCTTC. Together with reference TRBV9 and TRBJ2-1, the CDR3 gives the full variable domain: DSGVTQTPKHLITATGQRVTLRCSPRSGDLSVYWYQQSLDQGLQFLIQYYNGEERAKGNILERFSAQQFPDLHSELNLSSLELGDSALYFCASTSQPGLANNEQFFGPGTRLTVL.

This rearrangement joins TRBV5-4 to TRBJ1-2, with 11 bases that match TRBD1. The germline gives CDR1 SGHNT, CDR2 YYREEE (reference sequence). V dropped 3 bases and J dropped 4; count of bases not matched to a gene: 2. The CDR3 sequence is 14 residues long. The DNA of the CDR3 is TGTGCCAGCAGCTGGACAGGGGGCGCCTATGGCTACACCTTC. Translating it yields CASSWTGGAYGYTF.

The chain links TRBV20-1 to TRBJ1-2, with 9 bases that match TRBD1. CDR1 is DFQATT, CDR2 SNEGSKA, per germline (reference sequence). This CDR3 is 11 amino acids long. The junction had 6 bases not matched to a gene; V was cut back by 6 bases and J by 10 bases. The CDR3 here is CSASGTGLYTF. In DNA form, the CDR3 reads TGCAGTGCGTCCGGGACAGGGCTCTACACCTTC.

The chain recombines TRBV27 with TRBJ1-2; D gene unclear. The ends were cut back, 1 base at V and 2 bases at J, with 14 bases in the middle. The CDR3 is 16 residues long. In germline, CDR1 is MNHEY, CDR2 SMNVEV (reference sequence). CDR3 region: CASSLYPVSENYGYTF. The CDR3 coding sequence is TGTGCCAGCAGTTTATACCCCGTCTCAGAGAACTATGGCTACACCTTC.

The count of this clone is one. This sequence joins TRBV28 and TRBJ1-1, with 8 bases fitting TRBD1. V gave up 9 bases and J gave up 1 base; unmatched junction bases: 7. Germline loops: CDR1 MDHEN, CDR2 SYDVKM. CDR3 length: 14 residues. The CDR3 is CASTTGGENTEAFF. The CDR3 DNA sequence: TGTGCCAGTACAACAGGGGGTGAGAACACTGAAGCTTTCTTT.

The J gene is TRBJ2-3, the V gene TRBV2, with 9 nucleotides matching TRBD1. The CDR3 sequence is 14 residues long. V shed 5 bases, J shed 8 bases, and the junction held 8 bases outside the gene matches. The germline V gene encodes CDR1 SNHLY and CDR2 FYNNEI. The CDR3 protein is CASSRDRALGTQYF. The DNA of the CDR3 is TGTGCCAGCAGTAGGGACAGGGCCTTAGGTACGCAGTATTTT. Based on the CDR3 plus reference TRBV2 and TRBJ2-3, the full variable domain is EPEVTQTPSHQVTQMGQEVILRCVPISNHLYFYWYRQILGQKVEFLVSFYNNEISEKSEIFDDQFSVERPDGSNFTLKIRSTKLEDSAMYFCASSRDRALGTQYFGPGTRLTVL.

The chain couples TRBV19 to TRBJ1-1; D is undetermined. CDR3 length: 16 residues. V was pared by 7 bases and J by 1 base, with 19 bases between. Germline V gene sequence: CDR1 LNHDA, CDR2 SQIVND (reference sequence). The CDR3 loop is CASTLGVSDWNTEAFF. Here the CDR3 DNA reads TGTGCCAGTACCCTAGGTGTTTCAGACTGGAACACTGAAGCTTTCTTT.

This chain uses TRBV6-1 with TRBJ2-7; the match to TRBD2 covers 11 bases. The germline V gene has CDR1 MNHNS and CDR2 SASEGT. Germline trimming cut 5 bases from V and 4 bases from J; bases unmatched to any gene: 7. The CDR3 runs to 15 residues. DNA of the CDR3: TGTGCCAGCAGTACTCGACTAGCGGGATTTTACGAGCAGTACTTC. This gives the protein CASSTRLAGFYEQYF.

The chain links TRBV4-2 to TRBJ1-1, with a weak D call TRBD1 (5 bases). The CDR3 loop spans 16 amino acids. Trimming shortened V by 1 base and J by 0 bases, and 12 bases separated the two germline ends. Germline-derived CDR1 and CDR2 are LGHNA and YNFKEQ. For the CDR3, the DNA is TGTGCCAGCAGCCAAGGGGACGGTCAAATGAACACTGAAGCTTTCTTT. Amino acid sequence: CASSQGDGQMNTEAFF.

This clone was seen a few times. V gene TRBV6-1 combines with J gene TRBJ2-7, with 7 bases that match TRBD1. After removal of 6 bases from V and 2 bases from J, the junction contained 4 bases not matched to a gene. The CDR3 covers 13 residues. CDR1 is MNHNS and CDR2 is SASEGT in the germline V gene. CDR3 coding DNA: TGTGCCAGCAGCCGGGACAGACCCTACGAGCAGTACTTC. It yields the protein CASSRDRPYEQYF.

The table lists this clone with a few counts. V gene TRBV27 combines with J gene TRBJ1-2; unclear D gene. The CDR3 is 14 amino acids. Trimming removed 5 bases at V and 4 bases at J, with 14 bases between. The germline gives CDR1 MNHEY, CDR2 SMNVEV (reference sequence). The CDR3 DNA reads TGTGCCAGCAGTCCCACCTTCTCAAGCTATGGCTACACCTTC. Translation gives CASSPTFSSYGYTF.

The CDR3 reads CASSLIGNADTQYF. In DNA, the CDR3 is TGTGCCAGCAGCTTAATTGGTAACGCAGATACGCAGTATTTT. V and J are TRBV7-3 and TRBJ2-3; D is ambiguous. The CDR3 extends over 14 amino acids. Trimming pared 1 base from V and 4 bases from J, leaving 9 bases between. CDR1 SGHTA and CDR2 FQGTGA come from the germline V gene.

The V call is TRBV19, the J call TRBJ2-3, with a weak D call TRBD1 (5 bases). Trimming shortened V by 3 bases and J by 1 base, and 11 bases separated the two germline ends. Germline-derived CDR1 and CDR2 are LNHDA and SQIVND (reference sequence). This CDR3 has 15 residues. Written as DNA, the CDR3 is TGTGCCAGTAGTATTGACAGACCCCGCACAGATACGCAGTATTTT. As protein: CASSIDRPRTDTQYF.

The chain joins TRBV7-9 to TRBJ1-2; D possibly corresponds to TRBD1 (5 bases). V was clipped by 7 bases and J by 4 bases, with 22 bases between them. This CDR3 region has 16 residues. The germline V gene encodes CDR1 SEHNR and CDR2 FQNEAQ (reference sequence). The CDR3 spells CASTTAGEGIFYGYTF. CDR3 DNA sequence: TGTGCCAGCACCACTGCGGGGGAGGGAATCTTCTATGGCTACACCTTC. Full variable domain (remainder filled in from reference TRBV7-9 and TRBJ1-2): DTGVSQNPRHKITKRGQNVTFRCDPISEHNRLYWYRQTLGQGPEFLTYFQNEAQLEKSRLLSDRFSAERPKGSFSTLEIQRTEQGDSAMYLCASTTAGEGIFYGYTFGSGTRLTVV.

The CDR3 bases are TGTGCCACCATTACTAGCGGGCTTATAACAGATACGCAGTATTTT. Residues: CATITSGLITDTQYF. The chain carries TRBV27 and TRBJ2-3, with 9 bases lining up with TRBD2. Trimming at V came to 10 bases and at J to 3 bases, leaving 11 bases not matched to a gene. The CDR3 has 15 amino acids. The germline gives CDR1 MNHEY, CDR2 SMNVEV (reference sequence).

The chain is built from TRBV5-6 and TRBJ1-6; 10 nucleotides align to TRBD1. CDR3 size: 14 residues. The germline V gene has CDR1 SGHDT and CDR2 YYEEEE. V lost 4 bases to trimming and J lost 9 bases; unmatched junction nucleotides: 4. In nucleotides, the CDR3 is TGTGCCAGCAGCCGTGGGACAGGGGTTTCACCCCTCCACTTT. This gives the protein CASSRGTGVSPLHF.

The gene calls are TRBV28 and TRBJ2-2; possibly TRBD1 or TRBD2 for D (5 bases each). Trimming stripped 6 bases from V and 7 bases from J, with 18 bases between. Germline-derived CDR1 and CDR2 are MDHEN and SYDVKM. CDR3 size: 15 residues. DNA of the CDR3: TGTGCCAGCAGCCCTCTAGGGACCGGCGGCGGGGAGCTGTTTTTT. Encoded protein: CASSPLGTGGGELFF.

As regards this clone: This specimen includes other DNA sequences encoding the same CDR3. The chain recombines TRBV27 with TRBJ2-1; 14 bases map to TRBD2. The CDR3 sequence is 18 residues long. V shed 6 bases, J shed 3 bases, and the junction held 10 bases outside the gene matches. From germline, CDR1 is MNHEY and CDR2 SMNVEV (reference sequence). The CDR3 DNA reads TGTGCCAGCAGAGGGACTAGCGGGAGACCCCACTTCTACAATGAGCAGTTCTTC. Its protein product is CASRGTSGRPHFYNEQFF.

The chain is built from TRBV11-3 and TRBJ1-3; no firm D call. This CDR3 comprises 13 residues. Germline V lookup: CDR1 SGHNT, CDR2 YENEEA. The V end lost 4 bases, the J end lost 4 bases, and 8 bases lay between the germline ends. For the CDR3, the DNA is TGTGCCAGCAGCTACATAGGCGGAAACACCATATATTTT. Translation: CASSYIGGNTIYF.

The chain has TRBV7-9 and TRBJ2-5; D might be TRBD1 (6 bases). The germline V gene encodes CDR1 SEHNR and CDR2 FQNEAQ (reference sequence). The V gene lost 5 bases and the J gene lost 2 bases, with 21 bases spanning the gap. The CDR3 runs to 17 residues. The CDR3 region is CASSTHFDLQGQETQYF. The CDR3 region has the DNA TGTGCCAGCAGCACCCACTTCGACTTACAGGGACAAGAGACCCAGTACTTC.

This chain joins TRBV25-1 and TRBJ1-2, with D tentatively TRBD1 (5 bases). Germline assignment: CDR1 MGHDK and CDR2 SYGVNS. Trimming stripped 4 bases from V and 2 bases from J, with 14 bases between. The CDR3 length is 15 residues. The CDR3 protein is CASSGSLGGNYGYTF. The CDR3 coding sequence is TGTGCCAGCAGTGGGTCCCTTGGGGGGAACTATGGCTACACCTTC.

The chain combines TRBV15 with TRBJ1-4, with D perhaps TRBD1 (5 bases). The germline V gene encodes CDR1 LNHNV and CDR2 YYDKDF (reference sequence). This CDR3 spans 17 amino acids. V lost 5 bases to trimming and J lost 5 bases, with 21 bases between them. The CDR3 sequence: CATSYPAGGTGNEKLFF. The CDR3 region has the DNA TGTGCCACCAGCTATCCCGCGGGAGGGACGGGGAATGAAAAACTGTTTTTT.

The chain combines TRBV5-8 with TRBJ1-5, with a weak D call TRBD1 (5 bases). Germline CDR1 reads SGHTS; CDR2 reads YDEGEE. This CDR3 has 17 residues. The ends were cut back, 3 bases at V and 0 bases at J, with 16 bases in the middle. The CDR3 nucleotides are TGTGCCAGCAGCTCATGGGGCAACACCTATAGCAATCAGCCCCAGCATTTT. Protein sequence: CASSSWGNTYSNQPQHF.

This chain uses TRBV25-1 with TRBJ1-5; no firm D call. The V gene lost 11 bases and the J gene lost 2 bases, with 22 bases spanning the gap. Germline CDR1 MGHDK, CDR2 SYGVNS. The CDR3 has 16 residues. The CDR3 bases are TGTGCCGGAACAAACCCCCCCCTGAGGGGCAATCAGCCCCAGCATTTT. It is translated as CAGTNPPLRGNQPQHF. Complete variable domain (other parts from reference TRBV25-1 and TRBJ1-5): EADIYQTPRYLVIGTGKKITLECSQTMGHDKMYWYQQDPGMELHLIHYSYGVNSTEKGDLSSESTVSRIRTEHFPLTLESARPSHTSQYLCAGTNPPLRGNQPQHFGDGTRLSIL.

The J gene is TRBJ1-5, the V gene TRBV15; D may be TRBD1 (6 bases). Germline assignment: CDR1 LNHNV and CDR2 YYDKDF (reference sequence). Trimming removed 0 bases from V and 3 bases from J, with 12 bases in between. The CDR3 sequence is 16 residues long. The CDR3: CATSREDTGNNQPQHF. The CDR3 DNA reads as TGTGCCACCAGCAGAGAAGATACAGGGAACAATCAGCCCCAGCATTTT.

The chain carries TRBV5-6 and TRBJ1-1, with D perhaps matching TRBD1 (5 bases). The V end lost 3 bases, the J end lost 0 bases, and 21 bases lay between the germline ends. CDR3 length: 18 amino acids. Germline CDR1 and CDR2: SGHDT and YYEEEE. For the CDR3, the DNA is TGTGCCAGCAGCTCAAGAAGGGCGAGGACATTTGTGAACACTGAAGCTTTCTTT. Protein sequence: CASSSRRARTFVNTEAFF.